This T cell receptor (beta chain) derives from a study of T-cell reconstitution after alpha-beta-depleted transplantation in children. Study-wide points: Reported findings indicate that, about two months after transplant, alpha-beta T cells came from several hundred expanded clones, which were derived from non-depleted graft cells.

From germline, CDR1 is MNHNS and CDR2 SASEGT. CDR3 length: 15 residues. With 8 bases removed from V and 7 bases from J, the gap between germline ends came to 20 bases. This clonotype has a count of ten or more. Its antigen is unidentified. Unique molecular identifiers tagged the TCRbeta library. Using its own MiXCR run on the PCR reads, TCRdb lists one record per CDR3 protein. The table lists fewer than 500,000 distinct CDR3 sequences, 43% of them singletons. J is TRBJ2-2 and V is TRBV6-1; D tentatively fits TRBD1 or TRBD2 (6 bases each). The TCR was taken from a girl aged 2 to 9 with aplastic anemia, due to receive a stem cell transplant. The sample consisted of PBMCs, taken before TCRalphabeta/CD19-depleted stem cell transplant. This CDR3 reads CASFRGAHLGGELFF. The CDR3 nucleotides are TGTGCCAGCTTTAGGGGGGCTCACCTCGGCGGGGAGCTGTTTTTT.